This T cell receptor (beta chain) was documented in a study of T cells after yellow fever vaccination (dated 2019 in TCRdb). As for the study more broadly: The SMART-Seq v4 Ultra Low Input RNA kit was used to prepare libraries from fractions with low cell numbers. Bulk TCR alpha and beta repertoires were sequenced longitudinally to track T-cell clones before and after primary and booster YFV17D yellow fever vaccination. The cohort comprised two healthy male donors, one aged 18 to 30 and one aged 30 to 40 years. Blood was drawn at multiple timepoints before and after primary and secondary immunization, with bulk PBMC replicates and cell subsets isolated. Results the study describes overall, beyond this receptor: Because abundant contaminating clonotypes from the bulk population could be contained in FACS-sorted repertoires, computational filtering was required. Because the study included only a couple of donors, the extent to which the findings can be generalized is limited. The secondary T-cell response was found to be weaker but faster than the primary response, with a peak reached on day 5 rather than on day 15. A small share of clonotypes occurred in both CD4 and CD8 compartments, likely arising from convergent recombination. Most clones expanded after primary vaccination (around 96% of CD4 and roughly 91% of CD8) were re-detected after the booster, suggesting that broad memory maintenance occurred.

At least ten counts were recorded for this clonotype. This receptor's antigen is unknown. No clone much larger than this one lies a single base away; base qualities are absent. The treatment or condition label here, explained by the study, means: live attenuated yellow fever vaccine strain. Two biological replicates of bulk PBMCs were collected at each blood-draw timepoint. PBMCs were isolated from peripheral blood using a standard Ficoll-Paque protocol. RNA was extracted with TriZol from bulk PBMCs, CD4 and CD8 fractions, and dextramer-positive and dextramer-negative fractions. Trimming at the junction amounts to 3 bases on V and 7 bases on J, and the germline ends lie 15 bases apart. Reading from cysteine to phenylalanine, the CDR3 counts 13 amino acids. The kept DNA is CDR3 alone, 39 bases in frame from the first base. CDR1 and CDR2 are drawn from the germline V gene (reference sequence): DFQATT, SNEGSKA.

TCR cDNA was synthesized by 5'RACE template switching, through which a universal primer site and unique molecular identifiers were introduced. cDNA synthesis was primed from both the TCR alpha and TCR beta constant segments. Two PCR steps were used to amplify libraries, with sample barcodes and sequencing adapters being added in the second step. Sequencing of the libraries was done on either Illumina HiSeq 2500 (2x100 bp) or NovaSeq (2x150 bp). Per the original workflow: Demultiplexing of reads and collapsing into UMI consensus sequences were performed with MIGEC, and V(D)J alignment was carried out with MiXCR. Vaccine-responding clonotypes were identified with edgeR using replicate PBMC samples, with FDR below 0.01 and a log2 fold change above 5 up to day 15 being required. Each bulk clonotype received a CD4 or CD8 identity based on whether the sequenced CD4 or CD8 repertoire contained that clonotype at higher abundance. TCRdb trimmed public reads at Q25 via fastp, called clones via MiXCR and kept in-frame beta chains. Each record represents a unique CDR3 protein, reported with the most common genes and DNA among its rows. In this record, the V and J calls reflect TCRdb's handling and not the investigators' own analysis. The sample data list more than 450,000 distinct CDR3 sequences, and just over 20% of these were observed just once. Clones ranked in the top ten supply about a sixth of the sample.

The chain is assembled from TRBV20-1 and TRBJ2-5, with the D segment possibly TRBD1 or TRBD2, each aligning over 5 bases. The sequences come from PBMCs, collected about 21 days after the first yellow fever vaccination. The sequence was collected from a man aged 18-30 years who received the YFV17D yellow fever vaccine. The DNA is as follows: TGCAGTGCTAGGCCCCCGGGGACGCGGACCCAGTACTTC. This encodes CSARPPGTRTQYF.